This T cell receptor (beta chain) derives from a study of T cells in Graves' hyperthyroidism and ophthalmopathy (dated by TCRdb to about 2019). Study-wide context: Peripheral blood samples were taken at initial diagnosis, before any treatment was given. For training and testing, the roughly 100 patients in the discovery cohort were randomly divided in a 7:3 ratio. Prospective prediction of ophthalmopathy was tested in an independent validation cohort of 18 to 20 hyperthyroidism patients and 15 to 17 patients who later progressed to ophthalmopathy. In six Graves' hyperthyroidism patients, the study also compared T-cell repertoires from thyroid tissue with T-cell repertoires from blood. TCR V-J signatures able to tell the groups apart were searched for in a discovery cohort of 90 to 100 patients, of whom fewer than 45 had Graves' ophthalmopathy and around 57 had stable Graves' hyperthyroidism. After sampling, hyperthyroidism patients received methimazole starting at 30 mg daily, and ophthalmopathy patients received high-dose intravenous methylprednisolone. TCR Vbeta CDR3 sequencing of 130 to 150 peripheral blood samples (roughly 43 ophthalmopathy, about 80 hyperthyroidism and around 17 progressor patients) is reported in the paper.

Of note for this clonotype: What antigen it recognizes has not been identified. Germline is not matched at one junction end, which may reflect a read error.

Graves' hyperthyroidism was defined as stable when no progression to ophthalmopathy occurred over 18 months of follow-up. The hyperthyroidism patients were between 18 and 65 years old and newly diagnosed, with a disease duration of less than 2 months. Any patient with an uncontrolled infection, another autoimmune disease, pregnancy or lactation was excluded. Diagnoses were based on clinical symptoms, serum thyroxine and TRAb, thyroid ultrasound and orbital computed tomography. PBMCs were isolated from 10 ml of fresh peripheral blood by Ficoll-Paque density gradient centrifugation. Total RNA was extracted with Trizol reagent, and quality was checked on an Agilent 2100 Bioanalyzer. The TCR beta CDR3 regions were amplified from RNA transcripts. For the first round of RT-PCR on the TCR CDR3, the HTBI primer set was used together with the Qiagen OneStep RT-PCR kit. A second multiplex PCR round built the libraries, followed by size selection and purification. The libraries were sequenced on an Illumina HiSeq2000 using paired-end 100 bp reads. The study's processing was this. SOAPnuke was used to process the raw data, with reads discarded if the reads contained adapters or uncalled bases, had a mean Phred below 15, or lacked an exact constant-primer or identifier match. COPE v1.2.5 was used to merge high-quality paired reads, and clonotypes were defined as unique nucleotide sequences. MiTCR v1.1 was used to align the clonotypes against IMGT TRBV, TRBD and TRBJ reference segments. The analysis was restricted to V-J combinations with a frequency above 0.0001, which together covered 99% to 99.2% of the repertoires. A TCS score was defined as the ratio between F50 (clonal expansion) and ExV (chaos), using BLOSUM62-based TCRdist between CDR3 peptides within each V-J. Welch's t-statistics and random forest reduced 500 to 550 V-J features to about 13, which were used in a naive Bayes classifier (R e1071). TCRdb cleaned the public reads at Q25 with fastp, built clones with MiXCR and kept in-frame beta chains. Every CDR3 protein is listed once, alongside the most common genes and DNA of its rows. The V and J calls reflect TCRdb's pipeline rather than the authors' work. The table for this sample lists over 300,000 distinct CDR3 sequences; approximately 15% of them were counted only once. The top ten constitute 11% of the sample.

Study-wide findings and limitations: No statistical method was used to set the sample size in advance, and investigators knew the group allocation. Blood samples also contained most of the expanded thyroid clonotypes (frequency above 0.001), which suggests that blood repertoires may reflect thyroid immune responses. In validation, the model predicted progression to ophthalmopathy with about 71% sensitivity and approximately 72% specificity, a median of around six months before onset. Ophthalmopathy was separated from stable hyperthyroidism by a 13 V-J signature model, with around 90% sensitivity and about 81% specificity obtained in cross-validation and 80%/75% obtained in testing.

CDR1 and CDR2, per the germline V gene, are MDHEN and SYDVKM. The CDR3, from cysteine to phenylalanine, totals 13 residues. Only CDR3 DNA remains: 39 bases, in frame from the first base. The sequenced material came from blood. The clonotype was recovered from an older woman with Graves' hyperthyroidism. Recombination linked TRBV28 to TRBJ2-7; matching of 7 bases hints at TRBD2 as the D gene. The CDR3 is CTSSLRGGYEQYF. At the DNA level, the sequence is TGTACCAGCAGTTTGAGGGGGGGCTACGAGCAGTACTTC.